The rows below give T cell receptor beta chains drawn from one sample of a study of human T cells and chemical hapten exposure. TCRdb processed the RACE reads anew with MiXCR; each CDR3 protein has one entry. The profile shows approximately 97,000 distinct CDR3 sequences, roughly 27% of them singletons. Sequencing used whole blood, obtained in connection with sensitization to the hapten diphenylcyclopropenone (DPC). The receptors derive from a middle-aged man with alopecia areata. Some clones in this sample may be carry-over from other donors' samples. Each CDR3 is given without its conserved first and last residue. D genes are given only for firm matches.

cdr3_aa cdr3_length j_call d_call v_call
ASTDRGLEQF 10 TRBJ2-1 . TRBV12-3/TRBV12-4
ASRPRGSGKETQY 13 TRBJ2-5 . TRBV28
ASSYAEGVEAF 11 TRBJ1-1 . TRBV6-5
ASSRNRAGGSEKLF 14 TRBJ1-4 TRBD1 TRBV14
ASSFGGFPSSYNEQF 15 TRBJ2-1 TRBD2 TRBV7-9
ASSVGHGVTKNIQY 14 TRBJ2-4 . TRBV7-2
ASSLRREGYNEQF 13 TRBJ2-1 TRBD2 TRBV11-1
SAQNPTRGDYNEQF 14 TRBJ2-1 . TRBV20-1
ASSLQGIGGYT 11 TRBJ1-2 TRBD1 TRBV5-5
ATSRDRGEQF 10 TRBJ2-1 . TRBV15